The clone carrying this T cell receptor beta chain appeared a few times. The investigators amplified TCR beta CDR3 regions from RNA transcripts. A first-round RT-PCR of the TCR CDR3 used the HTBI primer set. A single record per CDR3 protein comes from TCRdb applying MiXCR to the multiplex PCR reads. This table has 550,000 to 650,000 distinct CDR3 sequences, about 15% appearing once. This specimen comes from a study of T cells in Graves' hyperthyroidism and ophthalmopathy. Study-level information: Sampling of peripheral blood happened at initial diagnosis, prior to any treatment.

This CDR3 has 15 residues. V gave up 8 bases and J gave up 4 bases, with 19 bases separating them. Germline CDR1 and CDR2: MDHEN and SYDVKM. The chain joins TRBV28 to TRBJ2-3, with D perhaps being TRBD1 or TRBD2 (6 bases each). The origin of this receptor is a woman in her 30s with Graves' hyperthyroidism that later progressed to Graves' ophthalmopathy. The sample taken for sequencing was blood. This CDR3 is CASLSGGGIPDTQYF. The CDR3 nucleotides read TGTGCCAGCCTGTCCGGGGGCGGGATCCCAGATACGCAGTATTTT.